The 2 T cell receptor beta chains reported below all come from one sample, sequenced in a study of early T cells in non-severe SARS-CoV-2 infection. MiXCR, run by TCRdb on the 5' RACE reads, gives a single entry per CDR3 protein. The sample has some 59,000 distinct CDR3 sequences, roughly a tenth seen once. The sample comprised whole blood. These receptors all stem from an adult who was a healthcare worker with PCR-confirmed SARS-CoV-2 infection or an uninfected control (not recorded which).

There are many counts of this clonotype. This sequence joins TRBV12-3 or TRBV12-4 and TRBJ2-7, with 8 nucleotides matching TRBD1. V shed 6 bases and J 3 bases; nucleotides not matched to a gene: 4. This CDR3 region has 13 residues. The CDR3 sequence is CASSSTGGYEQYF. CDR3 DNA sequence: TGTGCCAGCAGCTCCACAGGGGGCTACGAGCAGTACTTC.

This clonotype was seen ten or more times. This chain links TRBV20-1 with TRBJ1-5; tentative D call: TRBD1 (5 bases). This CDR3 is built from 14 residues. Trimming removed 3 bases at V and 4 bases at J, with 13 bases between. Germline V gene data show CDR1 as DFQATT and CDR2 as SNEGSKA (reference sequence). The CDR3 DNA reads as TGCAGTGCTAGGCCTGGGGCAAAGAATCAGCCCCAGCATTTT. This encodes CSARPGAKNQPQHF.